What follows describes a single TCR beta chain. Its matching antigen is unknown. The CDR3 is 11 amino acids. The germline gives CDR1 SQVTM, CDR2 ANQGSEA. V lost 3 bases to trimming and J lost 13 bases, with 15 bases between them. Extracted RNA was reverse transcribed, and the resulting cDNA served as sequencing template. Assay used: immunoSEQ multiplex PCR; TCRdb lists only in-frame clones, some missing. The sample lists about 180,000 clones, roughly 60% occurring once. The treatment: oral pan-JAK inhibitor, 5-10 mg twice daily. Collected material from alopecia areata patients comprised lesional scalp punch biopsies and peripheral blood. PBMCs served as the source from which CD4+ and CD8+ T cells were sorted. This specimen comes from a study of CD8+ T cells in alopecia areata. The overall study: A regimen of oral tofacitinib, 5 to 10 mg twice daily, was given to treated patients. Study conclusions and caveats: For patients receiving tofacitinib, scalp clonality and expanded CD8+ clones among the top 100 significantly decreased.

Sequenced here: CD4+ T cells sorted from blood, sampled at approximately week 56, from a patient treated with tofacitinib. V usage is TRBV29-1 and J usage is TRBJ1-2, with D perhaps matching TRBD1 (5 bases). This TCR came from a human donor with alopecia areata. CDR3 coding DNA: TGCAGCGTTGATGGGCAGGGCCGTTTCACCTTC. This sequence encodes CSVDGQGRFTF.